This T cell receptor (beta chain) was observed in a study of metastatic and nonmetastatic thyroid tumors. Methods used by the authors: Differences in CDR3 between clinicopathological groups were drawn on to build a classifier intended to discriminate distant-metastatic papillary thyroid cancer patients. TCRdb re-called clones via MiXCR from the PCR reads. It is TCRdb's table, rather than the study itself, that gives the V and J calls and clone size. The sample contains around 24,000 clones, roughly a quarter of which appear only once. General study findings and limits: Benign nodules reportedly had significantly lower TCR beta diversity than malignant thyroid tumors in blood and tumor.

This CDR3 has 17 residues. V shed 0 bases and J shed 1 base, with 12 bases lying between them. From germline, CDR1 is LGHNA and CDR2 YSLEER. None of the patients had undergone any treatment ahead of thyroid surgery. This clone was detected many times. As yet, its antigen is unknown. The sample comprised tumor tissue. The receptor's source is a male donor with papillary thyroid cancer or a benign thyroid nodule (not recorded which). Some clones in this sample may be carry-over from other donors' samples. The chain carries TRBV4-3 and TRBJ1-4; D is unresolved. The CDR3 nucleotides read TGCGCCAGCAGCCAAGATGACCGATGGGGAACTAATGAAAAACTGTTTTTT. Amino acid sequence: CASSQDDRWGTNEKLFF.